The next 32 T cell receptor beta chains were all read from a single sample in a study of cytomegalovirus exposure and HLA in healthy donors. PCR amplification relied on 60 Vbeta primers (plus 13 Jbeta primers). Here immunoSEQ multiplex PCR was the method, and the copy in TCRdb shows in-frame clones only, minus some. The sample holds fewer than 130,000 clones, 79% seen once. Sequences were obtained from PBMCs. These receptors were collected from a woman aged 40 to 50 in good health and CMV-seronegative.

The V and J genes are TRBV19 and TRBJ2-1; 9 bases fit TRBD1. The CDR3 consists of 14 residues. The germline V gene has CDR1 LNHDA and CDR2 SQIVND (reference sequence). V trimming: 6 bases; J trimming: 7 bases; junction bases outside the gene matches: 7. The CDR3 DNA sequence: TGTGCCAGTAGCCCCGGACAGGGGACTAATGAGCAGTTCTTC. Translation: CASSPGQGTNEQFF.

The chain employs TRBV7-9 and TRBJ2-3, with D possibly matching TRBD1 (8 bases). Germline V gene sequence: CDR1 SEHNR, CDR2 FQNEAQ (reference sequence). The CDR3 sequence is 15 residues long. Deletions cut 4 bases from V and 1 base from J, with 12 bases between. CDR3 amino acids: CASSWEGQGTDTQYF. In DNA form, the CDR3 reads TGTGCCAGCAGCTGGGAGGGACAGGGCACAGATACGCAGTATTTT.

V and J are TRBV27 and TRBJ1-2; unclear D gene. CDR3 length: 15 residues. Germline V CDR1 and CDR2: MNHEY, SMNVEV (reference sequence). Trimming pared 2 bases from V and 2 bases from J, leaving 12 bases between. The CDR3 DNA sequence: TGTGCCAGCAGTTTACGTGGACTAAACAACTATGGCTACACCTTC. Translation gives CASSLRGLNNYGYTF.

CDR3 in DNA: TGTGCCAGCACCCGGGGACAGGGAAACACCGGGGAGCTGTTTTTT. Its protein product is CASTRGQGNTGELFF. The chain couples TRBV5-5 to TRBJ2-2; 9 bases are shared with TRBD1. The CDR3 is made up of 15 amino acids. The ends lost 6 bases at V and 2 bases at J; junction bases unmatched: 5. Germline CDR1 and CDR2: SGHKS and YYEKEE (reference sequence).

This clone was seen a few times. The V and J genes are TRBV5-6 and TRBJ1-3; 10 nucleotides line up with TRBD1. V trimming: 0 bases; J trimming: 3 bases; junction bases outside the gene matches: 3. The CDR3 totals 16 residues. The V gene's germline CDR1 is SGHDT and CDR2 YYEEEE. The CDR3 DNA sequence: TGTGCCAGCAGCTTGGGGGACAGGGGTCGTGGAAACACCATATATTTT. This codes for CASSLGDRGRGNTIYF. The whole variable domain, remainder taken from reference TRBV5-6 and TRBJ1-3, is DAGVTQSPTHLIKTRGQQVTLRCSPKSGHDTVSWYQQALGQGPQFIFQYYEEEERQRGNFPDRFSGHQFPNYSSELNVNALLLGDSALYLCASSLGDRGRGNTIYFGEGSWLTVV.

On this clone: At one boundary the junction diverges from the germline segment, which might be a read error. The same CDR3 is also encoded by other DNA sequences in this sample. The V and J genes are TRBV6-6 and TRBJ1-1; possibly TRBD1 for D (6 bases). The germline gives CDR1 MNHNY, CDR2 SVGAGI (reference sequence). This CDR3 contains 14 residues. CDR3 residues: CASTWDTLNTEAFF. In DNA form, the CDR3 reads TGTGCCAGCACCTGGGACACATTGAATACTGAAGCTTTCTTT.

J is TRBJ1-2 and V is TRBV7-2; no clear D gene. This CDR3 region has 16 residues. Germline lookup yields CDR1 SGHTA and CDR2 FQGNSA. The V gene lost 1 base and the J gene lost 4 bases, with 16 bases spanning the gap. The CDR3 nucleotides read TGTGCCAGCAGCTTAGGTGGAGTGAGACGAATCTATGGCTACACCTTC. The encoded protein is CASSLGGVRRIYGYTF.

The chain couples TRBV10-3 to TRBJ2-1; D call uncertain. V gave up 5 bases and J gave up 0 bases, with 17 bases separating them. The CDR3 contains 17 residues. CDR1 ENHRY and CDR2 SYGVKD come from the germline V gene. CDR3 sequence (DNA): TGTGCCATCAGTCCCTCCACCGACACGACCTCCTACAATGAGCAGTTCTTC. Translating gives CAISPSTDTTSYNEQFF.

This chain connects TRBV7-2 to TRBJ2-7, with a tentative D call TRBD2 (5 bases). CDR3 length: 14 residues. Germline CDR1 is SGHTA and CDR2 is FQGNSA. Trimming took 1 base from V and 4 from J, leaving 11 bases between them. The CDR3 DNA is TGTGCCAGCAGCTTAGAGAGCGGAGATTACGAGCAGTACTTC. It translates to CASSLESGDYEQYF. Full variable domain (rest looked up from reference TRBV7-2 and TRBJ2-7): GAGVSQSPSNKVTEKGKDVELRCDPISGHTALYWYRQSLGQGLEFLIYFQGNSAPDKSGLPSDRFSAERTGGSVSTLTIQRTQQEDSAVYLCASSLESGDYEQYFGPGTRLTVT.

CDR3 protein: CASSPPGQVFYGYTF. The CDR3 nucleotides are TGTGCCAGCTCACCACCGGGGCAGGTCTTCTATGGCTACACCTTC. The chain combines TRBV18 with TRBJ1-2, with D perhaps matching TRBD1 (5 bases). Germline CDR1 and CDR2: KGHSH and LQKENI. V was shortened by 0 bases and J by 4 bases, with 12 bases between the two germline ends. The CDR3 loop spans 15 amino acids.

The V call is TRBV30, the J call TRBJ2-2, with D possibly matching TRBD1 (6 bases). V shed 7 bases and J shed 4 bases, with 19 bases lying between them. Germline V gives CDR1 GTSNPN, CDR2 SVGIG (reference sequence). The CDR3 sequence is 15 residues long. The CDR3: CAYPTGALSTGELFF. The CDR3 DNA is TGTGCCTACCCGACAGGAGCCCTTAGCACCGGGGAGCTGTTTTTT.

The chain combines TRBV5-6 with TRBJ2-7; 7 bases map to TRBD1. V shed 2 bases, J shed 5 bases, and the junction held 4 bases outside the gene matches. This CDR3 spans 13 amino acids. In germline, CDR1 is SGHDT, CDR2 YYEEEE. CDR3 DNA: TGTGCCAGCAGCTTACAGGGGCAAGACGAGCAGTACTTC. Translation: CASSLQGQDEQYF.

This clone was counted a single time. The J gene is TRBJ2-5, the V gene TRBV29-1; 7 positions agree with TRBD2. Unmatched junction bases numbered 7, after V lost 4 bases and J lost 5 bases. CDR1 is SQVTM and CDR2 is ANQGSEA in the germline V gene. The CDR3 sequence is 13 residues long. CDR3 sequence (DNA): TGCAGCGTTGGGACTAGTGGAAGTGAGACCCAGTACTTC. Its protein product is CSVGTSGSETQYF. The full variable domain, with the rest looked up from reference TRBV29-1 and TRBJ2-5, is SAVISQKPSRDICQRGTSLTIQCQVDSQVTMMFWYRQQPGQSLTLIATANQGSEATYESGFVIDKFPISRPNLTFSTLTVSNMSPEDSSIYLCSVGTSGSETQYFGPGTRLLVL.

The chain is built from TRBV2 and TRBJ2-7; D gene uncertain. Germline V lookup: CDR1 SNHLY, CDR2 FYNNEI. V dropped 8 bases and J dropped 3 bases, with 11 bases sitting between them. The CDR3 is made up of 12 amino acids. In nucleotides, the CDR3 is TGTGCCAGCCGAACTCCCATCTACGAGCAGTACTTC. Protein sequence: CASRTPIYEQYF.

This clone was seen once. The chain combines TRBV2 with TRBJ2-1; D might be TRBD1 (6 bases). Germline loops: CDR1 SNHLY, CDR2 FYNNEI. Trimming cost V 4 bases and J 6 bases, with 16 bases left between them. The length of the CDR3 is 15 residues. The CDR3 is CASSVGRGSLNEQFF. The DNA of the CDR3 is TGTGCCAGCAGTGTTGGCAGGGGAAGTCTCAATGAGCAGTTCTTC. Full variable domain (missing parts from reference TRBV2 and TRBJ2-1): EPEVTQTPSHQVTQMGQEVILRCVPISNHLYFYWYRQILGQKVEFLVSFYNNEISEKSEIFDDQFSVERPDGSNFTLKIRSTKLEDSAMYFCASSVGRGSLNEQFFGPGTRLTVL.

The chain has TRBV27 and TRBJ1-5; 10 nucleotides agree with TRBD1. Per the germline V gene, CDR1 is MNHEY and CDR2 is SMNVEV (reference sequence). The J segment lost 8 bases and the V segment lost 10 bases, leaving 14 bases of the junction unmatched. The CDR3 is 15 amino acids. CDR3 amino acids: CATKMATDRGKPQHF. CDR3 coding DNA: TGTGCCACCAAGATGGCTACGGACAGGGGGAAGCCCCAGCATTTT.

The chain joins TRBV19 to TRBJ2-1; a weak D match, TRBD2 (6 bases). Trimming stripped 0 bases from V and 10 bases from J, with 7 bases between. The CDR3 is made up of 12 amino acids. The germline V gene has CDR1 LNHDA and CDR2 SQIVND (reference sequence). The chain's CDR3 is CASSIDGGEQFF. The CDR3 DNA reads TGTGCCAGTAGTATAGATGGAGGGGAGCAGTTCTTC.

This clone was detected once. The chain has TRBV10-3 and TRBJ2-7; D might be TRBD2 (6 bases). Trimming pared 3 bases from V and 0 bases from J, leaving 9 bases between. The CDR3 totals 14 residues. CDR1 and CDR2 (germline): ENHRY, SYGVKD. As DNA, the CDR3 is TGTGCCATCAGTGACTGGACTAACTCCTACGAGCAGTACTTC. It translates to CAISDWTNSYEQYF.

This sequence joins TRBV19 and TRBJ2-5, with D perhaps matching TRBD2 (6 bases). The J call is doubtful: the DNA matches TRBJ2-7 better. This CDR3 is 13 amino acids long. The germline V gene encodes CDR1 LNHDA and CDR2 SQIVND (reference sequence). CDR3 region: CASKGRGLIEQYF. In DNA form, the CDR3 reads TGTGCCAGTAAGGGTCGGGGACTCATCGAGCAGTACTTC.

The V and J genes are TRBV7-9 and TRBJ2-7, with unresolved D. The CDR3 totals 17 residues. Between the trimmed V and J ends, which lost 1 base and 0 bases, there was a span of 16 bases. Germline CDR1 is SEHNR and CDR2 is FQNEAQ (reference sequence). CDR3 protein: CASSLGAESYNSYEQYF. The CDR3, as DNA: TGTGCCAGCAGCTTAGGGGCAGAGTCTTATAACTCCTACGAGCAGTACTTC.

This clone was counted a few times. The chain carries TRBV6-6 and TRBJ2-7; D is undetermined. The CDR3 has 12 amino acids. Trimming took 0 bases from V and 5 from J, leaving 5 bases between them. Germline assignment: CDR1 MNHNY and CDR2 SVGAGI (reference sequence). The CDR3 DNA follows: TGTGCCAGCAGTTACTCGGCTCACGAGCAGTACTTC. Its translation: CASSYSAHEQYF.

The gene calls are TRBV7-2 and TRBJ1-1; D gene ambiguous. The CDR3 contains 14 residues. Trimming removed 2 bases at V and 4 bases at J, with 11 bases between. Per germline, CDR1 SGHTA and CDR2 FQGNSA. CDR3 nucleotide sequence: TGTGCCAGCAGCTTATTTGGGGAGAGCACTGAAGCTTTCTTT. Amino acid sequence: CASSLFGESTEAFF.

The chain uses TRBV4-1 and TRBJ1-1, with a tentative D call TRBD1 (5 bases). CDR3 size: 16 residues. Trimming stripped 1 base from V and 3 bases from J, with 15 bases between. The V gene's germline CDR1 is MGHRA and CDR2 YSYEKL. CDR3 residues: CASSQGPGRMDTEAFF. In nucleotides, the CDR3 is TGCGCCAGCAGCCAAGGCCCAGGGCGGATGGACACTGAAGCTTTCTTT.

Remarks on this clone: This sample includes further DNA sequences coding for the same CDR3. The V gene is TRBV7-9, the J gene TRBJ2-7, with D possibly matching TRBD1 (5 bases). Per germline, CDR1 SEHNR and CDR2 FQNEAQ (reference sequence). V dropped 1 base and J dropped 1 base, with 8 bases sitting between them. The CDR3 sequence is 14 residues long. The CDR3 DNA sequence: TGTGCCAGCAGCTTAGTTGCAGGGTCCTACGAGCAGTACTTC. Translating it yields CASSLVAGSYEQYF.

This clone has a handful of counts. The chain combines TRBV16 with TRBJ2-7, with TRBD2 as a possible D gene (6 bases). CDR1 is KGHSY, CDR2 FQNENV, per germline. This CDR3 has 14 residues. Trimming cost V 0 bases and J 4 bases, with 10 bases left between them. CDR3 loop: CASSQSGREYEQYF. CDR3 sequence (DNA): TGTGCCAGCAGCCAATCAGGGCGGGAATACGAGCAGTACTTC.

The rearrangement links TRBV7-9 to TRBJ2-7; D is possibly TRBD1 (5 bases). Germline loops: CDR1 SEHNR, CDR2 FQNEAQ (reference sequence). The CDR3 sequence is 13 residues long. Deletions cut 5 bases from V and 6 bases from J, with 14 bases between. This chain's CDR3 is CASSQGGWVEQYF. As DNA, the CDR3 is TGTGCCAGCAGCCAGGGCGGATGGGTCGAGCAGTACTTC.

V and J are TRBV18 and TRBJ1-4; D uncertain. Germline V lookup: CDR1 KGHSH, CDR2 LQKENI. CDR3 length: 12 amino acids. The V end was cut by 3 bases, the J end by 8 bases, with 7 bases between. CDR3 in amino acids: CASSPEGEKLFF. The DNA for the CDR3 is TGTGCCAGCTCACCGGAGGGAGAAAAACTGTTTTTT.

This clone was seen just once. V and J are TRBV5-4 and TRBJ1-4, with 10 bases matching TRBD1. The CDR3 loop spans 15 amino acids. Looked up from germline, CDR1 is SGHNT and CDR2 is YYREEE (reference sequence). J was trimmed by 8 bases and V by 4 bases; bases with no gene match: 8. This CDR3 is CASSPGTGEGEKLFF. CDR3 DNA sequence: TGTGCCAGCAGCCCGGGGACAGGGGAAGGCGAAAAACTGTTTTTT.

The chain joins TRBV27 to TRBJ1-2; no clear D. V lost 8 bases, J lost 6 bases, and 13 bases lay in between. Germline assignment: CDR1 MNHEY and CDR2 SMNVEV (reference sequence). The length of the CDR3 is 12 residues. In nucleotides, the CDR3 is TGTGCCAGCCCCTCGAGGAGGGATGGCTACACCTTC. This encodes CASPSRRDGYTF.

CDR3 nucleotide sequence: TGCAGCGCCACCCCCGGGACAGGGAGGGTTGGGACCGGGGAGCTGTTTTTT. Translating gives CSATPGTGRVGTGELFF. The chain is built from TRBV29-1 and TRBJ2-2; 9 bases fit TRBD1. CDR3 size: 17 residues. Unmatched junction bases numbered 17, after V lost 7 bases and J lost 5 bases. CDR1 and CDR2 from the germline V gene are SQVTM and ANQGSEA.

V is TRBV7-6 and J is TRBJ2-4; 7 nucleotides align to TRBD2. The germline V gene has CDR1 SGHVS and CDR2 FNYEAQ. V trimming: 0 bases; J trimming: 6 bases; junction bases outside the gene matches: 5. This CDR3 spans 15 amino acids. This CDR3 is CASSLAHTGGNIQYF. As DNA, the CDR3 is TGTGCCAGCAGCTTAGCGCATACGGGGGGAAACATTCAGTACTTC. The variable domain in full, completed from reference TRBV7-6 and TRBJ2-4, reads GAGVSQSPRYKVTKRGQDVALRCDPISGHVSLYWYRQALGQGPEFLTYFNYEAQQDKSGLPNDRFSAERPEGSISTLTIQRTEQRDSAMYRCASSLAHTGGNIQYFGAGTRLSVL.

The DNA for the CDR3 is TGTGCCAGCAGTGAAGGGGCGGGGCGGGACGAGCAGTACTTC. It encodes CASSEGAGRDEQYF. This chain links TRBV2 with TRBJ2-7; D possibly corresponds to TRBD2 (6 bases). This CDR3 is 14 amino acids long. The germline V gene encodes CDR1 SNHLY and CDR2 FYNNEI. The germline V and J ends were trimmed by 1 base and 5 bases, with 12 bases remaining between them.